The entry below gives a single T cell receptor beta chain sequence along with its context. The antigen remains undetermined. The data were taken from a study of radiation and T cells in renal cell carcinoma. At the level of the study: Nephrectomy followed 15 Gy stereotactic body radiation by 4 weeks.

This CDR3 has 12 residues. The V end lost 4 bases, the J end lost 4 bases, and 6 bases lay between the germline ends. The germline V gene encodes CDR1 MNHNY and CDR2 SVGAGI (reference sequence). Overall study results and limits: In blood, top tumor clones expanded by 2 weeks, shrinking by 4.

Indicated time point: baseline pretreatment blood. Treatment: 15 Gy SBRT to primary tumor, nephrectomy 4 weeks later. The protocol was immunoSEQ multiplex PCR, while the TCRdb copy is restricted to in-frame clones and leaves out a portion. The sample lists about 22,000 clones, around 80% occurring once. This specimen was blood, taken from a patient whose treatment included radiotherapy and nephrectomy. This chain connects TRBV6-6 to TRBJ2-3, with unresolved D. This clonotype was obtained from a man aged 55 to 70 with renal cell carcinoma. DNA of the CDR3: TGTGCCAGCAGTTCCCCGGCAGATACGCAGTATTTT. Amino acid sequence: CASSSPADTQYF.